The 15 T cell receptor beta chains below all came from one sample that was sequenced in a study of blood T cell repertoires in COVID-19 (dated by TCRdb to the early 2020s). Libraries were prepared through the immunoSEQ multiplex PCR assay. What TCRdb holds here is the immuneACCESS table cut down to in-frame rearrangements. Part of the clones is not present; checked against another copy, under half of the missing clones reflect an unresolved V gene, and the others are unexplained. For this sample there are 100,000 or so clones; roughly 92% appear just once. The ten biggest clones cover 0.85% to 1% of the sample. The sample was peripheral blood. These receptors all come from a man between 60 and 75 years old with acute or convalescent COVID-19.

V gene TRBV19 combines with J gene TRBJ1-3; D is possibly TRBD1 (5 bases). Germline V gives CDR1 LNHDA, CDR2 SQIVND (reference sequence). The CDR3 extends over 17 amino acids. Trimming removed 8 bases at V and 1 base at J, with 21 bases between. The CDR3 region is CASRRWGVEVSGNTIYF. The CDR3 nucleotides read TGTGCCAGTCGCCGGTGGGGGGTAGAGGTGTCTGGAAACACCATATATTTT.

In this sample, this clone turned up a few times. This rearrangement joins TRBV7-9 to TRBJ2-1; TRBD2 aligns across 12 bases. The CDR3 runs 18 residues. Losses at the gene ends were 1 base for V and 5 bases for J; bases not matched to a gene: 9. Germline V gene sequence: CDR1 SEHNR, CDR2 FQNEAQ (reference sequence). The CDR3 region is CASSLGGPSGRANNEQFF. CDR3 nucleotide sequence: TGTGCCAGCAGCTTAGGAGGGCCTAGCGGGAGGGCCAACAATGAGCAGTTCTTC. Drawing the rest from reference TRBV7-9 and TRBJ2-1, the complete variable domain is DTGVSQNPRHKITKRGQNVTFRCDPISEHNRLYWYRQTLGQGPEFLTYFQNEAQLEKSRLLSDRFSAERPKGSFSTLEIQRTEQGDSAMYLCASSLGGPSGRANNEQFFGPGTRLTVL.

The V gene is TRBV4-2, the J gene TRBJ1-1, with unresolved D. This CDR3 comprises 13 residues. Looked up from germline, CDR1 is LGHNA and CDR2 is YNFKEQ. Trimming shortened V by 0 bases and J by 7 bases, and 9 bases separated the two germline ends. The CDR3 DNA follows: TGTGCCAGCAGCCAAGATCGGTCTGTTGAAGCTTTCTTT. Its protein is CASSQDRSVEAFF.

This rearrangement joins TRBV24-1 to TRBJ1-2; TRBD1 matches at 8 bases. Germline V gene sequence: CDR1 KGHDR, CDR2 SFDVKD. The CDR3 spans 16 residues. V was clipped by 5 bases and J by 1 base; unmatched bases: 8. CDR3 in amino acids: CATSGGQGAYNYGYTF. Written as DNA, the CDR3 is TGTGCCACCAGTGGTGGACAGGGCGCTTATAACTATGGCTACACCTTC.

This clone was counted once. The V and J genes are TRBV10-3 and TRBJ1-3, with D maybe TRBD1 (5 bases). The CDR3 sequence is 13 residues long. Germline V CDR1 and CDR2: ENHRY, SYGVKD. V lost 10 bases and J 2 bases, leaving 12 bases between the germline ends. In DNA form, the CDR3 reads TGTGCCACCGCCCAAGGGGCTGGAAACACCATATATTTT. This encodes CATAQGAGNTIYF.

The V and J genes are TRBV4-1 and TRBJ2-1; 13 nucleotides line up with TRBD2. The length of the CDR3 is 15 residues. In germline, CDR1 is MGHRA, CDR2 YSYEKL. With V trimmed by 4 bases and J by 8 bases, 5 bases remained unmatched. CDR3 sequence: CASSRTSGSRYEQFF. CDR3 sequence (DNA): TGCGCCAGCAGCCGGACTAGCGGGAGTCGGTATGAGCAGTTCTTC.

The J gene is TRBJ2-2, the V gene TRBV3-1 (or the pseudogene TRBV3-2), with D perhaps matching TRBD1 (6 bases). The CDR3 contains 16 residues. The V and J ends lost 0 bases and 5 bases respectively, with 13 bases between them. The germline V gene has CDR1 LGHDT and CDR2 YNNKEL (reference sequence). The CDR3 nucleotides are TGTGCCAGCAGCCAAGAAGGCAGGGGACCTACCGGGGAGCTGTTTTTT. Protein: CASSQEGRGPTGELFF.

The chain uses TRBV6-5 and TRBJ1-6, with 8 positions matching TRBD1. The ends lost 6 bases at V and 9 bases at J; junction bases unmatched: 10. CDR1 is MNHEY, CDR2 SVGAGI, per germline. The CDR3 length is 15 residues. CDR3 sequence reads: CASSARTGGFSPLHF. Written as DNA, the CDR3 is TGTGCCAGCAGCGCGCGTACAGGGGGGTTTTCACCCCTCCACTTT.

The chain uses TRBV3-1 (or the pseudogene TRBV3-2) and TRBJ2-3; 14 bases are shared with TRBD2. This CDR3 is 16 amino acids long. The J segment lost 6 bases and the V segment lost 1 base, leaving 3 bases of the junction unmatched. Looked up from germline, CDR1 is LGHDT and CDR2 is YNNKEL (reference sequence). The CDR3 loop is CASSQVGLAGADTQYF. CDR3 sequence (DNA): TGTGCCAGCAGCCAAGTGGGACTAGCGGGAGCGGATACGCAGTATTTT.

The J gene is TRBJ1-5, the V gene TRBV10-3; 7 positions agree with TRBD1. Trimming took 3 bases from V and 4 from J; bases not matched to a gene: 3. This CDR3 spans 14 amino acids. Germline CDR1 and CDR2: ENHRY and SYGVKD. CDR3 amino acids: CAISDAGGNQPQHF. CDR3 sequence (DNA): TGTGCCATCAGTGATGCAGGGGGGAATCAGCCCCAGCATTTT.

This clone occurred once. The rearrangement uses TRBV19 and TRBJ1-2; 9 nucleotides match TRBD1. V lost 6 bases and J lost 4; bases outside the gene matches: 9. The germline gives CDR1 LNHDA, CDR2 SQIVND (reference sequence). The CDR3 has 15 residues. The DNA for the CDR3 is TGTGCCAGTAGAGGGACAGGGTTGCAATCCTATGGCTACACCTTC. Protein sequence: CASRGTGLQSYGYTF.

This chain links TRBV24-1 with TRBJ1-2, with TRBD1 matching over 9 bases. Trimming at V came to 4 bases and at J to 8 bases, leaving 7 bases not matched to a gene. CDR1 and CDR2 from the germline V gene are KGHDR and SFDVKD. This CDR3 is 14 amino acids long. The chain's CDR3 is CATSDSGTGLGYTF. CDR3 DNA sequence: TGTGCCACCAGTGACTCCGGGACAGGGCTCGGCTACACCTTC.

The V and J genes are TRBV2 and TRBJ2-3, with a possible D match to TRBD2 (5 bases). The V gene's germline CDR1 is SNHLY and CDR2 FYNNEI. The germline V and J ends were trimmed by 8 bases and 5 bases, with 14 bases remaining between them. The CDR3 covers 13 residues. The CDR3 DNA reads TGTGCCAGCCATTTAGGACTTAGAGATACGCAGTATTTT. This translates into CASHLGLRDTQYF.

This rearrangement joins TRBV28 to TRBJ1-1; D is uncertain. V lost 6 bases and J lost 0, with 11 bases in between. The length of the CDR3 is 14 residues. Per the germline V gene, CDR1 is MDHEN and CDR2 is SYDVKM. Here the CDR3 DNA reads TGTGCCAGCAGCCCCGGGAGCATGAACACTGAAGCTTTCTTT. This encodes CASSPGSMNTEAFF.

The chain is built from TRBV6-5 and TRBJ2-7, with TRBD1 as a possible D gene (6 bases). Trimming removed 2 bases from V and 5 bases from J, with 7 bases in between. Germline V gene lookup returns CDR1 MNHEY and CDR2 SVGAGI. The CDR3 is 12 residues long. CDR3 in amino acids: CASSYNRDEQYF. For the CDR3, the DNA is TGTGCCAGCAGTTACAACAGGGACGAGCAGTACTTC.